One sample yielded the 13 T cell receptor beta chains listed below, sequenced in a study of T cell changes during pregnancy in multiple sclerosis. The repertoire was sequenced with immunoSEQ multiplex PCR; TCRdb's copy has only in-frame clones and lacks some. The profile shows 55,000 to 85,000 clones, more than 90% of them singletons. Sequenced here: peripheral blood, sampled in the second trimester of pregnancy. The receptors derive from a female donor with multiple sclerosis, enrolled in a pregnancy study.

The V and J genes are TRBV9 and TRBJ2-3, with 9 nucleotides matching TRBD2. This CDR3 comprises 16 residues. V shed 0 bases and J 2 bases; nucleotides not matched to a gene: 4. From germline, CDR1 is SGDLS and CDR2 YYNGEE. CDR3 region: CASSVAASGNTDTQYF. The CDR3 nucleotides are TGTGCCAGCAGCGTAGCGGCTAGCGGGAACACAGATACGCAGTATTTT. The complete variable domain, with remaining parts taken from reference TRBV9 and TRBJ2-3, reads DSGVTQTPKHLITATGQRVTLRCSPRSGDLSVYWYQQSLDQGLQFLIQYYNGEERAKGNILERFSAQQFPDLHSELNLSSLELGDSALYFCASSVAASGNTDTQYFGPGTRLTVL.

The gene calls are TRBV19 and TRBJ1-4, with a weak D call TRBD1 (5 bases). The CDR3 has 15 amino acids. Germline lookup yields CDR1 LNHDA and CDR2 SQIVND (reference sequence). Trimming took off 5 bases at V and 1 base at J, with 11 bases between the two ends. The CDR3 DNA is TGTGCCAGTAGTTATTGGGGGGGAACTAATGAAAAACTGTTTTTT. It yields the protein CASSYWGGTNEKLFF.

V gene TRBV10-1 combines with J gene TRBJ2-4; no reliable D call. The V and J ends lost 9 bases and 0 bases respectively, with 15 bases between them. This CDR3 contains 15 residues. From germline, CDR1 is WNHNN and CDR2 SYGVQD (reference sequence). As DNA, the CDR3 is TGCGCCAGAGGAGCTCGGAGAATAGCCAAAAACATTCAGTACTTC. This gives the protein CARGARRIAKNIQYF.

The chain couples TRBV5-1 to TRBJ2-7, with 8 bases aligning to TRBD2. Per the germline V gene, CDR1 is SGHRS and CDR2 is YFSETQ. V lost 6 bases, J lost 0 bases, and 5 bases stayed unmatched. The CDR3 extends over 14 amino acids. CDR3 DNA: TGCGCCAGCATGCGGGAGGCCGCCTCCTACGAGCAGTACTTC. Its protein is CASMREAASYEQYF.

V and J are TRBV5-6 and TRBJ1-1; possible D gene TRBD1, 5 bases. This CDR3 contains 12 residues. V shed 4 bases and J shed 9 bases, with 13 bases lying between them. Germline V lookup: CDR1 SGHDT, CDR2 YYEEEE. The CDR3 sequence is CASSPGGYKAFF. In DNA form, the CDR3 reads TGTGCCAGCAGCCCTGGGGGGTACAAAGCTTTCTTT.

In DNA, the CDR3 is TGTGCCAGCTCACCAAGACCGTCCACTATACAGGTCCAAGAGACCCAGTACTTC. It codes for CASSPRPSTIQVQETQYF. The J gene is TRBJ2-5, the V gene TRBV18; TRBD1 might be the D (5 bases). Trimming shortened V by 2 bases and J by 1 base, and 20 bases separated the two germline ends. CDR1 is KGHSH, CDR2 LQKENI, per germline. The CDR3 length is 18 residues.

The chain combines TRBV9 with TRBJ2-1; the D gene is possibly TRBD2 (7 bases). The germline CDR1 and CDR2 sequences are SGDLS and YYNGEE. The CDR3 has 16 amino acids. V lost 2 bases and J 7 bases, leaving 19 bases between the germline ends. This CDR3 reads CASSVGGHTNENEQFF. CDR3 DNA: TGTGCCAGCAGCGTGGGGGGGCATACCAACGAGAATGAGCAGTTCTTC.

V is TRBV6-1 and J is TRBJ2-7, with D tentatively TRBD1 (5 bases). The germline V and J ends were trimmed by 5 bases and 2 bases, with 10 bases remaining between them. This CDR3 is built from 13 residues. Germline V gene data show CDR1 as MNHNS and CDR2 as SASEGT. As DNA, the CDR3 is TGTGCCAGCAGTTCGACAGTACCCTACGAGCAGTACTTC. Translation gives CASSSTVPYEQYF.

This chain uses TRBV18 with TRBJ2-5; 16 nucleotides agree with TRBD2. Germline V gene sequence: CDR1 KGHSH, CDR2 LQKENI. CDR3 length: 19 residues. The J segment lost 4 bases and the V segment lost 2 bases, leaving 10 bases of the junction unmatched. The CDR3 loop is CASSPFPGLAGGPGETQYF. The CDR3 DNA reads as TGTGCCAGCTCACCATTCCCGGGACTAGCGGGAGGGCCAGGAGAGACCCAGTACTTC.

The chain joins TRBV6-4 to TRBJ2-1, with TRBD2 matching 14 bases. CDR3 length: 16 residues. The V gene's germline CDR1 is MRHNA and CDR2 SNTAGT. With V trimmed by 0 bases and J by 8 bases, 3 bases remained unmatched. The CDR3 region has the DNA TGTGCCAGCAGTGACTCCGGGACTAGCGGGAGTTATGAGCAGTTCTTC. Translating it yields CASSDSGTSGSYEQFF.

The chain's CDR3 is CASTSTTGTLEAFF. DNA for the CDR3: TGTGCCAGCACCAGTACAACCGGGACACTTGAAGCTTTCTTT. The rearrangement uses TRBV14 and TRBJ1-1, with D perhaps matching TRBD1 (6 bases). The CDR3 is 14 residues long. The V end lost 7 bases, the J end lost 7 bases, and 19 bases lay between the germline ends. Germline CDR1 is SGHDN and CDR2 is FVKESK. Filled out from reference TRBV14 and TRBJ1-1, the complete variable domain reads EAGVTQFPSHSVIEKGQTVTLRCDPISGHDNLYWYRRVMGKEIKFLLHFVKESKQDESGMPNNRFLAERTGGTYSTLKVQPAELEDSGVYFCASTSTTGTLEAFFGQGTRLTVV.

This sequence joins TRBV20-1 and TRBJ2-1; TRBD1 might be the D (6 bases). V was pared by 6 bases and J by 13 bases, with 13 bases between. There are 10 residues in the CDR3. Germline values: CDR1 DFQATT, CDR2 SNEGSKA (reference sequence). CDR3 residues: CSANRASQFF. As DNA, the CDR3 is TGCAGTGCAAACAGGGCTAGCCAGTTCTTC.

This chain links TRBV6-1 with TRBJ2-5, with TRBD1 matching 9 bases. Germline lookup yields CDR1 MNHNS and CDR2 SASEGT. The CDR3 is 16 residues long. The V and J ends lost 0 bases and 5 bases, in that order; junction bases with no gene match: 7. The CDR3 loop reads CASSEAPGQGFETQYF. CDR3 DNA sequence: TGTGCCAGCAGTGAAGCTCCCGGACAGGGGTTCGAGACCCAGTACTTC.